These 2 T cell receptor beta chains were sequenced from one sample in a study of blood T cells in healthy people across ages. Through a sample-barcoded 5' primer and a J-beta primer mix, a second PCR was run for roughly 6 to 11 cycles. One entry per CDR3 protein, called by TCRdb with MiXCR from the 5' RACE reads. The sample holds 1.5 million to 2 million distinct CDR3 sequences; about 39% are singletons and the top ten take around 23%. Sequencing was carried out using blood. The receptors were sampled from a human donor in good health.

In this sample, this clonotype turned up a few times. The chain has TRBV28 and TRBJ2-5; the D gene is possibly TRBD2 (5 bases). The DNA matches TRBJ2-7 better at its end, which makes the J call doubtful. From germline, CDR1 is MDHEN and CDR2 SYDVKM. This CDR3 region has 15 residues. CDR3 amino acids: CASSLEGIGFYEQYF. The CDR3 nucleotides are TGTGCCAGCAGTTTAGAGGGAATTGGTTTCTACGAGCAGTACTTC.

The rearrangement joins TRBV14 to TRBJ2-2; no firm D call. CDR1 SGHDN and CDR2 FVKESK come from the germline V gene. CDR3 length: 14 residues. V was cut by 1 base and J by 0 bases, with 3 bases left in between. The CDR3 DNA sequence: TGTGCCAGCAGCCAAGGGACGAACACCGGGGAGCTGTTTTTT. As protein: CASSQGTNTGELFF. Filled out from reference TRBV14 and TRBJ2-2, the complete variable domain reads EAGVTQFPSHSVIEKGQTVTLRCDPISGHDNLYWYRRVMGKEIKFLLHFVKESKQDESGMPNNRFLAERTGGTYSTLKVQPAELEDSGVYFCASSQGTNTGELFFGEGSRLTVL.